This T cell receptor beta chain originates from a study of T cell clones after liver transplantation. The CDR3 is 14 residues long. V lost 7 bases and J lost 6; bases outside the gene matches: 6. Germline V lookup: CDR1 SGHAT, CDR2 FQDESV (reference sequence). Generated by immunoSEQ multiplex PCR, the TCRdb table keeps only in-frame clones and is missing some. The sample has 70,000 or so clones; under 95% are singletons. The rearrangement joins TRBV11-1 to TRBJ1-4; 9 positions match TRBD1. This receptor was obtained from a human donor who received a liver transplant. This specimen consisted of CD4+ T cells from blood, obtained before liver transplant. As DNA, the CDR3 is TGTGCCAGCACCCGGACAGGGGAGGATGAAAAACTGTTTTTT. Translating it yields CASTRTGEDEKLFF.